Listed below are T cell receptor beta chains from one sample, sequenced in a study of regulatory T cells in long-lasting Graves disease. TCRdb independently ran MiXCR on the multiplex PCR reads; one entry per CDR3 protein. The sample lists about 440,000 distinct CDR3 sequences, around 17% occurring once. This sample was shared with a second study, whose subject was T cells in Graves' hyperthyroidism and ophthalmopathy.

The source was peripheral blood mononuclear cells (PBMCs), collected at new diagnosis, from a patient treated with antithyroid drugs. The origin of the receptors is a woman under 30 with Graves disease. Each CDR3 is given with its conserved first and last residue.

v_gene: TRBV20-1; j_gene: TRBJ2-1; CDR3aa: CSAWTSGRDEQFF
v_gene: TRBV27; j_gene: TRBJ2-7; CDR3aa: CASSPRLAGGTYEQYF
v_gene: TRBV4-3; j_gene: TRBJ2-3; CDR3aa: CASSQGHTSGSSVGTDTQYF
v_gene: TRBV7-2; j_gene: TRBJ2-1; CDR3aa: CASSSGTSGRAMQFF
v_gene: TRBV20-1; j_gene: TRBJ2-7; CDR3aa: CSARGLSGRARYEQYF
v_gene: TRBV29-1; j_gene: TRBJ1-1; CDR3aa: CSVEPRRVNTEAFF
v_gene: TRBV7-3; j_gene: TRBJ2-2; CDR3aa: CASSVTSGRAGELFF
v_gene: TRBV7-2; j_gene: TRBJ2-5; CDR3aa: CASSLKAVETQYF
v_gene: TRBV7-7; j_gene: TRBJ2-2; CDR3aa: CAIRRQGIDTGELFF
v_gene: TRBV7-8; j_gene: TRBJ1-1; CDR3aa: CASSPSRFLGRKNTEAFF
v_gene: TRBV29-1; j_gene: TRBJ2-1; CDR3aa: CSVGSYEQFF
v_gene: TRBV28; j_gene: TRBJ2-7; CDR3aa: CASSLLLRDSYEQYF
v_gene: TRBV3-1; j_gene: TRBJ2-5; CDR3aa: CASSRGLAGGGETQYF
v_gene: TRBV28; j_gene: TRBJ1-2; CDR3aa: CANGDQSNGYTF
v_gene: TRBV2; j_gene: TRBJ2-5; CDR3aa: CASRNWGQGGIETQYF
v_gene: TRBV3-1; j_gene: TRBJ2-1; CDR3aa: CASSHPGLREQFF
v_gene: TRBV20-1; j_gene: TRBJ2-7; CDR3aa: CSARDEDDLSYEQYF